These T cell receptor beta chains were read from a single sample in a study of CD8 T cells in ankylosing spondylitis. TCRdb reanalysed the 5' RACE reads using MiXCR and keeps one entry per CDR3 protein. The sample has around 140,000 distinct CDR3 sequences, about 10% seen once; the top ten hold about 4%. The sample consisted of blood, either unsorted or a sorted T cell fraction (not recorded which). Receptors were obtained from a female donor with ankylosing spondylitis or in good health (not recorded which). Both conserved end residues are part of each CDR3. The order of the fields is J gene, V gene, clone size, D gene, CDR3 protein, CDR3 DNA. D genes are given only for firm matches. A row's size may be missing; if present it is once, few, many or a size class.

J gene: TRBJ2-1; V gene: TRBV5-1; clone size: many; D gene: TRBD1; CDR3 protein: CASSPGTGGNEQFF; CDR3 DNA: TGCGCCAGCAGCCCCGGGACAGGGGGCAATGAGCAGTTCTTC
J gene: TRBJ2-3; V gene: TRBV3-1; clone size: many; D gene: -; CDR3 protein: CASSPGFRPDTQYF; CDR3 DNA: TGTGCCAGCAGCCCCGGGTTCAGACCCGATACGCAGTATTTT
J gene: TRBJ1-5; V gene: TRBV29-1; clone size: many; D gene: -; CDR3 protein: CSVSGARGSNQPQHF; CDR3 DNA: TGCAGCGTTAGTGGGGCGCGTGGAAGCAATCAGCCCCAGCATTTT
J gene: TRBJ2-3; V gene: TRBV20-1; clone size: many; D gene: TRBD2; CDR3 protein: CSASPSGGAYTQYF; CDR3 DNA: TGCAGTGCTAGCCCTAGCGGGGGTGCGTATACGCAGTATTTT
J gene: TRBJ1-1; V gene: TRBV29-1; clone size: many; D gene: -; CDR3 protein: CSVGTKTGGTEAFF; CDR3 DNA: TGCAGCGTTGGAACCAAGACTGGGGGCACTGAAGCTTTCTTT
J gene: TRBJ1-6; V gene: TRBV7-2; clone size: few; D gene: -; CDR3 protein: CASSLLTSLNSPLHF; CDR3 DNA: TGTGCCAGCAGCTTATTGACGTCTTTAAATTCACCCCTCCACTTT
J gene: TRBJ2-1; V gene: TRBV7-8; clone size: many; D gene: -; CDR3 protein: CASSLGSGFNEQFF; CDR3 DNA: TGTGCCAGCAGCTTAGGTTCTGGGTTCAATGAGCAGTTCTTC
J gene: TRBJ2-3; V gene: TRBV11-2; clone size: many; D gene: TRBD2; CDR3 protein: CASNKGNSGRGTDTQYF; CDR3 DNA: TGTGCCAGCAACAAAGGAAATAGCGGGAGAGGCACAGATACGCAGTATTTT
J gene: TRBJ2-1; V gene: TRBV2; clone size: -; D gene: -; CDR3 protein: CASRDRWAEREQFF; CDR3 DNA: TGTGCCAGCAGGGACCGCTGGGCCGAGCGTGAGCAGTTCTTC
J gene: TRBJ2-5; V gene: TRBV6-2/TRBV6-3; clone size: many; D gene: -; CDR3 protein: CASSYGGSPETQYF; CDR3 DNA: TGTGCCAGCAGTTACGGTGGGAGTCCAGAGACCCAGTACTTC
J gene: TRBJ1-2; V gene: TRBV10-3; clone size: many; D gene: TRBD1; CDR3 protein: CAISPVGTEPSYGYTF; CDR3 DNA: TGTGCCATCAGCCCAGTAGGGACAGAGCCTTCTTATGGCTACACCTTC
J gene: TRBJ1-4; V gene: TRBV18; clone size: few; D gene: TRBD1; CDR3 protein: CASSQQGTGTNEKLFF; CDR3 DNA: TGTGCCAGCTCCCAACAGGGGACAGGAACTAATGAAAAACTGTTTTTT
J gene: TRBJ2-5; V gene: TRBV29-1; clone size: few; D gene: -; CDR3 protein: CSVTRTGTVQETQYF; CDR3 DNA: TGCAGCGTAACCCGGACGGGCACGGTACAAGAGACCCAGTACTTC
J gene: TRBJ2-3; V gene: TRBV5-1; clone size: many; D gene: TRBD2; CDR3 protein: CASSLTSDTDTQYF; CDR3 DNA: TGCGCCAGCAGCTTGACTAGCGACACAGATACGCAGTATTTT
J gene: TRBJ1-5; V gene: TRBV25-1; clone size: few; D gene: -; CDR3 protein: CASEPGSGNQPQHF; CDR3 DNA: TGTGCCAGCGAGCCCGGGTCGGGCAATCAGCCCCAGCATTTT